This record concerns one T cell receptor beta chain sequence. Blood draws occurred at baseline, cycle 4 day 1, and cycle 7 day 1. Assay used: immunoSEQ multiplex PCR; TCRdb lists only in-frame clones, some missing. The table shows about 71,000 clones, with about 94% occurring only once. The source of the sample is a study of OX40 agonist ivuxolimab in advanced cancers. This CDR3 region has 14 residues. Germline CDR1 and CDR2: LNHDA and SQIVND (reference sequence). Trimming at V came to 5 bases and at J to 1 base, leaving 3 bases not matched to a gene. The sequence was collected from an adult with an advanced solid tumor such as melanoma, head and neck, liver or kidney cancer. The chain has TRBV19 and TRBJ1-1; 8 bases fit TRBD1. The sample in question was CD4+ or CD8+ T cells sorted from blood, obtained in a trial of the OX40 agonist ivuxolimab. In DNA, the CDR3 is TGTGCCAGTAGTTTCACAGGGGGGAACACTGAAGCTTTCTTT. Translating it yields CASSFTGGNTEAFF.